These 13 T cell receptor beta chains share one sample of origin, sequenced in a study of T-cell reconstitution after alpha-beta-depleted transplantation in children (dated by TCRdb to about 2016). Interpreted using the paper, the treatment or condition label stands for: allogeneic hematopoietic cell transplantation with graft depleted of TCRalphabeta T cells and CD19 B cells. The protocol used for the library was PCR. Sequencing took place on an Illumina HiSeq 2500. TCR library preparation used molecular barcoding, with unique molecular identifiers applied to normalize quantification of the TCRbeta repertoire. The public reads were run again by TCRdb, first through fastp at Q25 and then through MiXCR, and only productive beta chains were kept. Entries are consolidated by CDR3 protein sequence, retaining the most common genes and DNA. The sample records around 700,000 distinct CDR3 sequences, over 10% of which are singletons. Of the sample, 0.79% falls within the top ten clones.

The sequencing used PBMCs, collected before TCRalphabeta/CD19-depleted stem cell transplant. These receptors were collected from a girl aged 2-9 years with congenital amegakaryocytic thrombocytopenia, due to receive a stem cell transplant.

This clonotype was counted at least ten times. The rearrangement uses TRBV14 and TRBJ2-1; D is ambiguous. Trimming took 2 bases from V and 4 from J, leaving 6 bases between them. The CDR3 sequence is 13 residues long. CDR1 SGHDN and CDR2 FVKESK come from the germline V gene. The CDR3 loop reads CASSQIGYNEQFF. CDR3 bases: TGTGCCAGCAGCCAAATTGGGTACAATGAGCAGTTCTTC.

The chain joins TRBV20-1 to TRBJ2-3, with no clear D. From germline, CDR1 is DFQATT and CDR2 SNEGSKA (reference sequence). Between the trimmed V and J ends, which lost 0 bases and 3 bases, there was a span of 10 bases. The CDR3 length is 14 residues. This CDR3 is CSARDEVRTDTQYF. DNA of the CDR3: TGCAGTGCTAGAGATGAGGTTCGGACAGATACGCAGTATTTT.

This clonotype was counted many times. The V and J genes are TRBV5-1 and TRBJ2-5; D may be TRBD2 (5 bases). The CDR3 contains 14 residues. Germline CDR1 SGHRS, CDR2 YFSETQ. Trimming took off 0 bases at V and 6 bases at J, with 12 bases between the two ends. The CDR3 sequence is CASSLGGRLQTQYF. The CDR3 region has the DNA TGCGCCAGCAGCTTGGGAGGGCGTCTTCAGACCCAGTACTTC.

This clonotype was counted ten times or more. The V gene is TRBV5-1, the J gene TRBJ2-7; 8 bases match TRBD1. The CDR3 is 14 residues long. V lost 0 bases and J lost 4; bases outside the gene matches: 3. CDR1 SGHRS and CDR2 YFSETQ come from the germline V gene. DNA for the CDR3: TGCGCCAGCAGCTTGGAGGACAGGGCGTACGAGCAGTACTTC. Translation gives CASSLEDRAYEQYF.

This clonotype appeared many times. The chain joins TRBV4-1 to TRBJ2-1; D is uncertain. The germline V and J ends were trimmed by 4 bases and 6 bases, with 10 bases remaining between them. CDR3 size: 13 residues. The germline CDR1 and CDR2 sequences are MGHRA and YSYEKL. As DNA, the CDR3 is TGCGCCAGCAGCCGTACAAAACCCAATGAGCAGTTCTTC. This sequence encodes CASSRTKPNEQFF.

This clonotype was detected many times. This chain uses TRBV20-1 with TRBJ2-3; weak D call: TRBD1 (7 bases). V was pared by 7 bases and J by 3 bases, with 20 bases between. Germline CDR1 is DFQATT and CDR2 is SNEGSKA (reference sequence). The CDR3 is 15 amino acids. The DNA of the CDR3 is TGCAGTGTTCTGGTCATGGAGGGGGCAACAGATACGCAGTATTTT. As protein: CSVLVMEGATDTQYF.

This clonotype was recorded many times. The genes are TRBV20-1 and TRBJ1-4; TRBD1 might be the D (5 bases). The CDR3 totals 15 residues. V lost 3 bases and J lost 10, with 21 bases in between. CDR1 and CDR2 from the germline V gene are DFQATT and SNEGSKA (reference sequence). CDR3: CSASGTGGREGKLFF. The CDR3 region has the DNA TGCAGTGCTAGTGGAACCGGAGGCAGGGAAGGAAAACTGTTTTTT.

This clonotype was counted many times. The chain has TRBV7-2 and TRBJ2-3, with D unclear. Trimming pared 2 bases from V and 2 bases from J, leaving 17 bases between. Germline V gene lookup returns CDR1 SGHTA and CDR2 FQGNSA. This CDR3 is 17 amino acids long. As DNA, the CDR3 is TGTGCCAGCAGCTTAAATACCGGACCCACATACACAGATACGCAGTATTTT. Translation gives CASSLNTGPTYTDTQYF.

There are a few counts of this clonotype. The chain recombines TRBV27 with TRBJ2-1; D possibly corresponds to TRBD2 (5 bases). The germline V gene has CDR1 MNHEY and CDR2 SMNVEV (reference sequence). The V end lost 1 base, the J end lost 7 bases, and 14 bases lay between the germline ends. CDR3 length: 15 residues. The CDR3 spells CASSLLSGGRNEQFF. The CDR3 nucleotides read TGTGCCAGCAGTTTATTGAGCGGTGGTAGGAATGAGCAGTTCTTC.

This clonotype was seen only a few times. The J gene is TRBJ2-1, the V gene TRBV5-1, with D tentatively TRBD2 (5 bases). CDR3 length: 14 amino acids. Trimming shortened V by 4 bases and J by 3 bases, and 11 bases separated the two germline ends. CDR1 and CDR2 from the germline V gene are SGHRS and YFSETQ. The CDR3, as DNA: TGCGCCAGCAGCGGAGGTGGGTTCTACAATGAGCAGTTCTTC. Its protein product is CASSGGGFYNEQFF.

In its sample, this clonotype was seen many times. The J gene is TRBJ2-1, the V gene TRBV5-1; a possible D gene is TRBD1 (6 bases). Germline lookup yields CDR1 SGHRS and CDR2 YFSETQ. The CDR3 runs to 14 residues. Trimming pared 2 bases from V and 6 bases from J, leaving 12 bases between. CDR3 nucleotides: TGCGCCAGCAGCTTACTTACAGGGCCCAATGAGCAGTTCTTC. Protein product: CASSLLTGPNEQFF.

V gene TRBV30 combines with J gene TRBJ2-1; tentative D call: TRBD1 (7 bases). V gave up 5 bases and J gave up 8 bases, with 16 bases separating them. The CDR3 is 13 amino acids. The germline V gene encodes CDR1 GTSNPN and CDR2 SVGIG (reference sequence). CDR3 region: CAWEGARGDEQFF. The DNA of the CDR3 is TGTGCCTGGGAGGGGGCCAGGGGGGATGAGCAGTTCTTC.

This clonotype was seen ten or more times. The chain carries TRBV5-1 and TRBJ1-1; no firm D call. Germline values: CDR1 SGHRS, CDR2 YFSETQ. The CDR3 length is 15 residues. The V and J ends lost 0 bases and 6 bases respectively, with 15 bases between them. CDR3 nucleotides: TGCGCCAGCAGCTTGGAAGGGTCGGTACAGCCTGAAGCTTTCTTT. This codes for CASSLEGSVQPEAFF.